The rows below give T cell receptor beta chains drawn from one sample of a study of blood T cells in healthy people across ages. TCRdb analysed the 5' RACE reads with MiXCR anew, one entry per CDR3 protein. This table has 550,000 to 650,000 distinct CDR3 sequences, about 30% appearing once. The sample was blood. The receptors were gathered from an elderly woman in good health. Both conserved end residues are part of each CDR3. Fields, in order: J gene, V gene, CDR3 protein.

>TRBJ2-4|TRBV7-8
CASSEIGDIQYF
>TRBJ1-2|TRBV18
CASSPSEEANYGYTF
>TRBJ2-2|TRBV7-2
CASSPQQGPRTGELFF
>TRBJ2-7|TRBV18
CASSPGMSRGEQYF
>TRBJ1-6|TRBV28
CASSLSQAGNSPLHF
>TRBJ1-4|TRBV5-1
CASSSTPAGVNEKRFF
>TRBJ2-5|TRBV3-1
CASSQGGETQYF
>TRBJ2-5|TRBV5-1
CASSLDNKVEQYF
>TRBJ2-1|TRBV7-3
CASSSLNSNEQFF
>TRBJ2-7|TRBV20-1
CSARDARTPSSYEQYF
>TRBJ1-6|TRBV28
CASSVTGVSPLHF
>TRBJ2-5|TRBV20-1
CSAPVRTSGGGGTQYF
>-|TRBV7-2
CASSLAQGETQYF
>TRBJ1-1|TRBV7-2
CASSLNAGTVNTEAFF
>TRBJ2-4|TRBV7-2
CASSLVLEKNIQYF
>TRBJ2-1|TRBV7-3
CASSITSGGALGDEQFF
>TRBJ2-7|TRBV20-1
CSFWGGGHSYEQYF
>TRBJ2-3|TRBV7-9
CASSRDLGTLQNTQYF
>TRBJ1-2|TRBV20-1
CSARGPEEIYGYTF
>TRBJ2-2|TRBV4-3
CASSPTLAGGNTGELFF
>TRBJ2-5|TRBV27
CASSLGRTGRNGETQYF
>TRBJ2-3|TRBV6-6
CASSYGGGGFTDTQYF
>TRBJ1-2|TRBV3-1
CASSQGTPLYGYTF
>TRBJ1-1|TRBV5-1
CASSPHNSGPGSTEAFF
>TRBJ2-6|TRBV12-3/TRBV12-4
CASSLDRGLGANVLTF
>TRBJ1-4|TRBV29-1
CSAGSLGEKLFF
>TRBJ2-3|TRBV6-4
CASSAGGVTDTQYF
>TRBJ2-1|TRBV3-1
CASSQGEAEQFF
>TRBJ1-2|TRBV6-5
CASRVTGAGYTF
>-|TRBV30
CAWSVGSGGGKETQYF
>TRBJ2-7|TRBV7-9
CASSLSGKAYNEQYF
>TRBJ2-3|TRBV4-3
CASSRTSGRGDTQYF
>TRBJ1-2|TRBV13
CASTQGFLYGYTF
>TRBJ2-1|TRBV7-8
CASSLPRLAHEQFF
>TRBJ1-1|TRBV20-1
CSAQGPGGAFF
>TRBJ2-5|TRBV20-1
CSAPRLVGETQYF
>TRBJ2-2|TRBV11-2
CASRLQGSRDGELFF
>TRBJ2-4|TRBV30
CAWSVERHGIQYF
>TRBJ2-1|TRBV29-1
CSVGSGSIGEQFF
>TRBJ2-7|TRBV9
CASSVRLRSEQYF
>TRBJ2-3|TRBV12-3/TRBV12-4
CASSLELTADTQYF
>TRBJ2-1|TRBV11-2
CASSSSLAGGENEPYF
>TRBJ2-3|TRBV15
CATSSFTVPSTDTQYF
>-|TRBV5-1
CASSPFEEGEQYF
>TRBJ2-4|TRBV7-9
CASSLAVGRIQYF
>TRBJ1-5|TRBV5-6
CASSLIGSGNQPQHF
>TRBJ2-7|TRBV2
CASRPMDSGGSYEQYF
>TRBJ1-5|TRBV6-1
CASSGSRGQPQHF
>TRBJ2-6|TRBV4-3
CASSQTYRDLSSGANVLTF
>TRBJ2-7|TRBV5-1
CASSLESGSYEQYF